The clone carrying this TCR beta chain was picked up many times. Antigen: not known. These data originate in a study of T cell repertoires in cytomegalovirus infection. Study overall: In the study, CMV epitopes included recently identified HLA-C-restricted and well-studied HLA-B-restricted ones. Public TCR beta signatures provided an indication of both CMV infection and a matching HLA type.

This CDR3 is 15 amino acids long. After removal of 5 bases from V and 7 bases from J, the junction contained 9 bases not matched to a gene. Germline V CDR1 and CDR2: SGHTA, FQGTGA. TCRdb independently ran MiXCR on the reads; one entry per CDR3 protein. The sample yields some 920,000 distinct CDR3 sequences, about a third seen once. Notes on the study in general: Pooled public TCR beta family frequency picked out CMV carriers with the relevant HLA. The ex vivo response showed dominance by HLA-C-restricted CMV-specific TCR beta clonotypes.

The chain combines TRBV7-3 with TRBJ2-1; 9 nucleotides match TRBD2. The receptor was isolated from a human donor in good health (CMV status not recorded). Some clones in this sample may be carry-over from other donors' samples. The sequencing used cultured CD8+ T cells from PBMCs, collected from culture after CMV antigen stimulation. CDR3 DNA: TGTGCCAGCAGCCCGGCGGGGGGGCCCGGGAATGAGCAGTTCTTC. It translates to CASSPAGGPGNEQFF. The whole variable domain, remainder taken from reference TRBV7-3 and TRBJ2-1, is GAGVSQTPSNKVTEKGKYVELRCDPISGHTALYWYRQSLGQGPEFLIYFQGTGAADDSGLPNDRFFAVRPEGSVSTLKIQRTERGDSAVYLCASSPAGGPGNEQFFGPGTRLTVL.